The 26 T cell receptor beta chains in this list originate from one sample, sequenced in a study of T cells in Graves' hyperthyroidism and ophthalmopathy. Amplified regions were TCR beta CDR3 sequences from RNA transcripts. The HTBI primer set drove a first-round RT-PCR of the TCR CDR3. MiXCR was run by TCRdb on the multiplex PCR reads, yielding one entry per CDR3 protein. Here the sample spans around 290,000 distinct CDR3 sequences, over 15% being singletons. Sample: blood. These receptors originate from an older woman with Graves' ophthalmopathy.

This clonotype was counted ten times or more. The chain is built from TRBV20-1 and TRBJ2-3; D remains ambiguous. The germline CDR1 and CDR2 sequences are DFQATT and SNEGSKA (reference sequence). The length of the CDR3 is 15 residues. V was pared by 0 bases and J by 2 bases, with 12 bases between. The CDR3: CSARESPSPTDTQYF. The CDR3 nucleotides read TGCAGTGCTAGAGAGTCTCCTTCCCCCACAGATACGCAGTATTTT.

Ten or more counts support this clonotype. The chain joins TRBV7-2 to TRBJ1-1, with D perhaps matching TRBD1 (6 bases). The CDR3 is 14 amino acids. From germline, CDR1 is SGHTA and CDR2 FQGNSA. V was pared by 5 bases and J by 0 bases, with 10 bases between. The DNA for the CDR3 is TGTGCCAGCAGCGAACAGGGTATGAACACTGAAGCTTTCTTT. It translates to CASSEQGMNTEAFF.

This chain joins TRBV6-5 and TRBJ2-5; no clear D. This CDR3 spans 15 amino acids. V lost 2 bases and J 5 bases, leaving 15 bases between the germline ends. CDR1 is MNHEY and CDR2 is SVGAGI in the germline V gene. The CDR3: CASSYPGLGSETQYF. CDR3 in DNA: TGTGCCAGCAGTTACCCCGGCCTAGGTTCGGAGACCCAGTACTTC.

This clonotype occurred many times. In DNA form, the CDR3 reads TGCAGTGCTTCCCACTGGGGTAGCTATGGCTACACCTTC. Its protein is CSASHWGSYGYTF. The chain is built from TRBV20-1 and TRBJ1-2; the D is unclear. This CDR3 is 13 amino acids long. Germline V gives CDR1 DFQATT, CDR2 SNEGSKA (reference sequence). V was shortened by 5 bases and J by 4 bases, with 14 bases between the two germline ends.

This clonotype was recorded many times. This rearrangement joins TRBV7-2 to TRBJ1-6; D might be TRBD1 (6 bases). The germline CDR1 and CDR2 sequences are SGHTA and FQGNSA. The CDR3 totals 16 residues. V lost 2 bases and J 4 bases, leaving 12 bases between the germline ends. The CDR3 protein is CASSLLARGYNSPLHF. The CDR3, as DNA: TGTGCCAGCAGCTTATTGGCCAGGGGATATAATTCACCCCTCCACTTT.

At least ten counts were recorded for this clonotype. The chain links TRBV28 to TRBJ2-5; 11 bases map to TRBD1. CDR1 MDHEN and CDR2 SYDVKM come from the germline V gene. The CDR3 loop spans 15 amino acids. Germline trimming cut 5 bases from V and 4 bases from J; bases unmatched to any gene: 6. In DNA, the CDR3 is TGTGCCAGCAGTACTATAGGGACAGGGGGAGAGACCCAGTACTTC. Its protein product is CASSTIGTGGETQYF.

This clonotype was seen repeatedly, ten times or more. The chain is built from TRBV7-9 and TRBJ2-1; D may correspond to TRBD1 or TRBD2 (5 bases each). Germline-derived CDR1 and CDR2 are SEHNR and FQNEAQ (reference sequence). The CDR3 is 15 amino acids. Trimming took off 5 bases at V and 2 bases at J, with 13 bases between the two ends. The CDR3 region is CASSPMGVTYNEQFF. In DNA form, the CDR3 reads TGTGCCAGCAGCCCCATGGGGGTGACCTACAATGAGCAGTTCTTC.

The chain has TRBV9 and TRBJ1-2; TRBD1 might be the D (5 bases). Germline V gives CDR1 SGDLS, CDR2 YYNGEE. This CDR3 contains 14 residues. The V gene lost 0 bases and the J gene lost 3 bases, with 9 bases spanning the gap. CDR3 region: CASSVDGGDYGYTF. The CDR3 DNA reads TGTGCCAGCAGCGTAGACGGGGGAGACTATGGCTACACCTTC.

The chain carries TRBV4-3 and TRBJ1-1; TRBD1 agrees at 7 bases. Trimming took 2 bases from V and 3 from J; bases not matched to a gene: 6. Looked up from germline, CDR1 is LGHNA and CDR2 is YSLEER. The CDR3 loop spans 15 amino acids. The CDR3 here is CASSQKTTGDTEAFF. DNA for the CDR3: TGCGCCAGCAGCCAAAAGACAACAGGGGACACTGAAGCTTTCTTT.

This clonotype was observed a few times. V is TRBV29-1 and J is TRBJ2-3; 10 positions match TRBD1. This CDR3 is built from 15 residues. Germline lookup yields CDR1 SQVTM and CDR2 ANQGSEA. Trimming at V came to 3 bases and at J to 2 bases, leaving 5 bases not matched to a gene. The CDR3 is CSVDGTGVPTDTQYF. The CDR3 nucleotides are TGCAGCGTTGATGGGACAGGGGTCCCCACAGATACGCAGTATTTT.

The sample holds a few counts of this clonotype. V and J are TRBV4-2 and TRBJ1-2, with a tentative D call TRBD1 (6 bases). This CDR3 is built from 15 residues. Per the germline V gene, CDR1 is LGHNA and CDR2 is YNFKEQ. Trimming removed 3 bases at V and 4 bases at J, with 15 bases between. The CDR3 sequence: CASSQDGSRGYGYTF. In DNA form, the CDR3 reads TGTGCCAGCAGCCAGGACGGCAGCAGGGGCTATGGCTACACCTTC.

This chain joins TRBV5-1 and TRBJ2-3; D perhaps matches TRBD1 (5 bases). This CDR3 contains 15 residues. Per germline, CDR1 SGHRS and CDR2 YFSETQ. The V end lost 1 base, the J end lost 0 bases, and 9 bases lay between the germline ends. The CDR3: CASSLITGSTDTQYF. CDR3 DNA: TGCGCCAGCAGCTTGATAACAGGTAGCACAGATACGCAGTATTTT.

This clonotype has just a few counts. This chain uses TRBV20-1 with TRBJ2-2; D may be TRBD2 (6 bases). Per the germline V gene, CDR1 is DFQATT and CDR2 is SNEGSKA (reference sequence). The CDR3 has 15 residues. Trimming removed 3 bases from V and 1 base from J, with 12 bases in between. The CDR3 bases are TGCAGTGCTAGCAGGAGGGAGTGGAACACCGGGGAGCTGTTTTTT. Its protein product is CSASRREWNTGELFF.

In its sample, this clonotype was seen a few times. The J gene is TRBJ1-5, the V gene TRBV2; D is possibly TRBD1 (6 bases). The CDR3 consists of 15 residues. Germline CDR1 and CDR2: SNHLY and FYNNEI. V gave up 6 bases and J gave up 4 bases, with 16 bases separating them. CDR3: CASRVRQDPNQPQHF. The CDR3 DNA reads as TGTGCCAGCAGGGTTCGACAGGACCCAAATCAGCCCCAGCATTTT.

Worth noting for this clonotype: Since a much larger clone is just one base distant, this may be a read error. The gene calls are TRBV11-1 and TRBJ2-7, with a possible D match to TRBD2 (7 bases). This CDR3 is 12 amino acids long. The germline V gene encodes CDR1 SGHAT and CDR2 FQDESV (reference sequence). The CDR3 region is CVSGTNSYEQYF. The CDR3 nucleotides are TGTGTCAGCGGGACAAACTCCTACGAGCAGTACTTC.

This clonotype occurred many times. This rearrangement joins TRBV20-1 to TRBJ1-1; possible D gene TRBD1, 5 bases. CDR3 size: 15 residues. CDR1 is DFQATT and CDR2 is SNEGSKA in the germline V gene (reference sequence). The V end was cut by 0 bases, the J end by 1 base, with 12 bases between. Here the CDR3 reads CSAREFRAGNTEAFF. The CDR3 DNA is TGCAGTGCTAGAGAATTCAGGGCTGGGAACACTGAAGCTTTCTTT.

This clonotype was observed a handful of times. The chain combines TRBV18 with TRBJ1-6, with D hard to call. CDR1 is KGHSH and CDR2 is LQKENI in the germline V gene. V lost 2 bases to trimming and J lost 7 bases, with 9 bases between them. The CDR3 has 14 residues. This CDR3 reads CASSPGGRNSPLHF. In nucleotides, the CDR3 is TGTGCCAGCTCACCAGGAGGTAGGAATTCACCCCTCCACTTT.

The V and J genes are TRBV7-9 and TRBJ2-7; TRBD2 agrees at 8 bases. The CDR3 is made up of 15 amino acids. J gave up 2 bases and V 3 bases, and 6 bases lay outside the gene matches. CDR1 is SEHNR and CDR2 is FQNEAQ in the germline V gene (reference sequence). The CDR3 DNA reads TGTGCCAGCAGCTTGAGCGGGAGTATGACCTACGAGCAGTACTTC. It encodes CASSLSGSMTYEQYF.

The chain uses TRBV7-8 and TRBJ1-1; D is uncertain. V was shortened by 2 bases and J by 0 bases, with 10 bases between the two germline ends. Per the germline V gene, CDR1 is SGHVS and CDR2 is FQNEAQ. This CDR3 has 15 residues. The DNA of the CDR3 is TGTGCCAGCAGCTTATGGGATGGGATGAACACTGAAGCTTTCTTT. This encodes CASSLWDGMNTEAFF.

CDR3 residues: CATEGLGTEAFF. The CDR3 DNA reads as TGTGCCACCGAGGGGCTCGGCACTGAAGCTTTCTTT. This chain joins TRBV24-1 and TRBJ1-1, with D perhaps TRBD1 (5 bases). Germline V gene lookup returns CDR1 KGHDR and CDR2 SFDVKD. The CDR3 has 12 amino acids. Trimming pared 9 bases from V and 4 bases from J, leaving 11 bases between.

This clonotype was picked up many times. The chain carries TRBV7-8 and TRBJ2-7; TRBD2 matches at 10 bases. The CDR3 sequence is 17 residues long. The V gene's germline CDR1 is SGHVS and CDR2 FQNEAQ. Trimming at V came to 7 bases and at J to 1 base, leaving 13 bases not matched to a gene. In DNA, the CDR3 is TGTGCCAGCACCCAGCGAGGGGGTAGCGGGAGGTCCTACGAGCAGTACTTC. Its translation is CASTQRGGSGRSYEQYF.

This clonotype was counted at least ten times. V is TRBV12-3 or TRBV12-4 and J is TRBJ2-2; 7 positions agree with TRBD1. The CDR3 contains 14 residues. Trimming at V came to 6 bases and at J to 1 base, leaving 2 bases not matched to a gene. CDR3 in DNA: TGTGCCAGCAGACGGACAGGGAACACCGGGGAGCTGTTTTTT. This translates into CASRRTGNTGELFF.

This clonotype was seen many times. The V and J genes are TRBV28 and TRBJ1-1; maybe TRBD1 (5 bases). The CDR3 totals 15 residues. Germline lookup yields CDR1 MDHEN and CDR2 SYDVKM. V lost 3 bases and J 3 bases, leaving 14 bases between the germline ends. CDR3 nucleotide sequence: TGTGCCAGCAGTTTTGTGCAGGGTTGGCACACTGAAGCTTTCTTT. This encodes CASSFVQGWHTEAFF.

There are many counts of this clonotype. This chain uses TRBV7-3 with TRBJ2-5; the D is unclear. V lost 5 bases, J lost 8 bases, and 15 bases lay in between. In germline, CDR1 is SGHTA, CDR2 FQGTGA. The CDR3 totals 13 residues. CDR3 DNA sequence: TGTGCCAGCAGCATCGATAAGGCCGGTACCCAGTACTTC. Residues: CASSIDKAGTQYF.

The V call is TRBV4-1, the J call TRBJ1-2; D is unresolved. The length of the CDR3 is 15 residues. Trimming cost V 0 bases and J 1 base, with 9 bases left between them. Germline V gives CDR1 MGHRA, CDR2 YSYEKL. The CDR3 DNA reads as TGCGCCAGCAGCCAAGAATTCACCCTTAACTATGGCTACACCTTC. It codes for CASSQEFTLNYGYTF.

This clonotype was observed at least ten times. The gene calls are TRBV5-1 and TRBJ2-7, with TRBD1 identical over 7 bases. The CDR3 has 14 amino acids. Trimming took 0 bases from V and 7 from J; bases not matched to a gene: 7. Germline CDR1 is SGHRS and CDR2 is YFSETQ. The DNA of the CDR3 is TGCGCCAGCAGCTTGGCCGGGGTACAGGGGGAGCAGTACTTC. Protein sequence: CASSLAGVQGEQYF.